Described below is a single T cell receptor (beta chain) sequence and its context. Its specificity is not known. This record comes from a study of T-cell memory formation after mild COVID-19. The study's findings and limits: Contracting clones from day 15 to 85 showed balanced CD4/CD8; later expanders favored CD4+. Cross-reactive memory seemingly joined, as some responding clones were found in pre-infection memory.

With 7 bases removed from V and 3 bases from J, the gap between germline ends came to 15 bases. Germline-derived CDR1 and CDR2 are MNHNY and SVGAGI (reference sequence). The CDR3 sequence is 14 residues long. 5'RACE, which relied on constant-segment primers, yielded TCR alpha and TCR beta cDNA libraries carrying sample barcodes and UMIs. TCRdb redid the calling of the 5' RACE reads with MiXCR, one entry per CDR3 protein. The sample holds 400,000 to 500,000 distinct CDR3 sequences, roughly a quarter seen once. The chain links TRBV6-6 to TRBJ1-1; TRBD1 might be the D (6 bases). This TCR came from an adult woman who had mild COVID-19 (a few samples of this study predate the infection). Cell type and time point are not known. The sequencing input was PBMCs or a T cell subset sorted from them (not recorded which). The CDR3 coding sequence is TGTGCCAGCACAACAAAGGGGGGGTACACTGAAGCTTTCTTT. Translation: CASTTKGGYTEAFF.